The subject of this entry is one T cell receptor (beta chain). The record originates from a study of T cell responses to AZD1222 COVID-19 vaccine. The protocol was immunoSEQ multiplex PCR, while the TCRdb copy is restricted to in-frame clones and leaves out a portion. The profile shows roughly 140,000 clones, roughly 90% of them singletons. Source: peripheral blood, taken 28 days after the second AZD1222 dose. The receptor was isolated from an adult who received the AZD1222 COVID-19 vaccine.

As DNA, the CDR3 is TGTGCCAGCAGCGTAGGGGTCCTCCCAGATACGCAGTATTTT. Its translation: CASSVGVLPDTQYF. The chain links TRBV9 to TRBJ2-3; D gene uncertain. The CDR3 is 14 residues long. Germline CDR1 reads SGDLS; CDR2 reads YYNGEE. With 0 bases removed from V and 4 bases from J, the gap between germline ends came to 9 bases.